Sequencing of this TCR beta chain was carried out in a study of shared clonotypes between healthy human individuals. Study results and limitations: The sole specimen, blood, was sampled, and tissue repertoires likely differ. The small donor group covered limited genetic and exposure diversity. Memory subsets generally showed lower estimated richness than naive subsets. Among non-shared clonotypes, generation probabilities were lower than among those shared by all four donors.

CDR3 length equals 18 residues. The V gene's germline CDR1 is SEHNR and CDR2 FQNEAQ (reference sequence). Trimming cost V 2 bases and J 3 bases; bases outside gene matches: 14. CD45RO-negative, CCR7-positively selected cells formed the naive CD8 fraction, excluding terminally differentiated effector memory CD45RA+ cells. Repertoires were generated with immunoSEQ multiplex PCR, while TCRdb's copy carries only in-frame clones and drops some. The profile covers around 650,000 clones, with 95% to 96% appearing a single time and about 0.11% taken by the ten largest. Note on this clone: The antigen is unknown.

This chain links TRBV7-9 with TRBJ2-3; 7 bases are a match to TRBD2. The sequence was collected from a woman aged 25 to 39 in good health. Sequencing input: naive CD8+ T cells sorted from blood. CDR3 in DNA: TGTGCCAGCAGCTTATGGGGGGGAACTAGGAGGGATACAGATACGCAGTATTTT. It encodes CASSLWGGTRRDTDTQYF.